The clone carrying this TCR beta chain was counted ten times or more. Its cognate antigen is unknown. TCRdb re-derived calls from the reads in MiXCR, one entry per CDR3 protein. The repertoire has roughly 320,000 distinct CDR3 sequences, around 10% of them found once; the top ten carry approximately 2.3%. These data are taken from a study of T cell repertoires in cytomegalovirus infection. At the level of the study: A matching HLA type, together with CMV infection, was signaled by public TCR beta signatures.

Overall study findings and caveats: The ex vivo response was dominated by HLA-C-restricted CMV-specific TCR beta clonotypes.

The CDR3 contains 14 residues. The V end lost 5 bases, the J end lost 4 bases, and 13 bases lay between the germline ends. Germline assignment: CDR1 SGHTA and CDR2 FQGNSA. V gene TRBV7-2 combines with J gene TRBJ2-3; tentative D call: TRBD1 (5 bases). Sequencing was performed on PBMCs. This clonotype was obtained from a human donor in good health (CMV status not recorded). Some clones in this sample may be carry-over from other donors' samples. This CDR3 is CASSNRSGPDTQYF. CDR3 DNA sequence: TGTGCCAGCAGCAACAGGTCAGGTCCAGATACGCAGTATTTT.